This T cell receptor beta chain was sequenced in a study of PD-1 blockade in classical Hodgkin lymphoma. Produced via immunoSEQ multiplex PCR; TCRdb's table is partial and in-frame only. The sample consists of 25,000 to 30,000 clones, 70% to 90% of them appearing once. The CDR3 totals 13 residues. Germline V gene sequence: CDR1 MNHNY, CDR2 SVGAGI (reference sequence). The germline V and J ends were trimmed by 7 bases and 7 bases, with 16 bases remaining between them. Time point: cycle 4 day 1 (C4D1), after more than 5 weeks of nivolumab. Every patient relapsed after autologous stem cell transplantation, and brentuximab vedotin exposure varied. CD4+ T cells were purified from thawed PBMCs by negative selection.

The sample here was CD4+ T cells from blood, taken before the fourth cycle of nivolumab. This sequence originates from a human donor with classical Hodgkin lymphoma. V gene TRBV6-6 combines with J gene TRBJ1-1; possibly TRBD1 for D (6 bases). CDR3 loop: CASIIVGQSEAFF. The CDR3 DNA follows: TGTGCCAGCATCATCGTCGGACAGAGTGAAGCTTTCTTT.